One sample yielded the 29 T cell receptor beta chains listed below, sequenced in a study of spatial heterogeneity in lung cancer. TCRdb reanalysed the 5' RACE reads using MiXCR and keeps one entry per CDR3 protein. Here the sample spans some 64,000 distinct CDR3 sequences, roughly 8% being singletons. The time point denotes: sample taken at primary tumor resection. The sequenced material consisted of unsorted whole RNA from tumor, nontumor lung or frozen PBMC. This specimen consisted of PBMCs, obtained at surgery. The receptors originated from a female donor with early-stage non-small cell lung cancer.

This sequence joins TRBV11-2 and TRBJ1-2, with 9 nucleotides matching TRBD1. V lost 6 bases and J lost 4; bases outside the gene matches: 6. CDR1 and CDR2 from the germline V gene are SGHAT and FQNNGV. This CDR3 has 14 amino acids. The CDR3 reads CASRRTGEAYGYTF. CDR3 sequence (DNA): TGTGCCAGCAGGCGGACAGGGGAGGCCTATGGCTACACCTTC.

This clonotype was recorded at least ten times. The chain is built from TRBV7-9 and TRBJ2-4; a weak D match, TRBD1 (6 bases). Trimming shortened V by 3 bases and J by 5 bases, and 8 bases separated the two germline ends. CDR3 length equals 13 residues. Germline lookup yields CDR1 SEHNR and CDR2 FQNEAQ (reference sequence). CDR3 amino acids: CASSFSGENIQYF. The CDR3 nucleotides read TGTGCCAGCAGCTTTTCAGGGGAAAACATTCAGTACTTC.

The chain uses TRBV3-1 and TRBJ2-5, with 11 bases that match TRBD2. The junction had 3 bases not matched to a gene; V was cut back by 1 base and J by 8 bases. Germline V CDR1 and CDR2: LGHDT, YNNKEL (reference sequence). This CDR3 comprises 14 residues. The DNA for the CDR3 is TGTGCCAGCAGCCAAGTTAGCGGGGGGGCCACCCAGTACTTC. This gives the protein CASSQVSGGATQYF.

Ten or more counts support this clonotype. V is TRBV7-3 and J is TRBJ2-3; D call uncertain. The CDR3 runs 13 residues. Germline lookup yields CDR1 SGHTA and CDR2 FQGTGA. Trimming shortened V by 5 bases and J by 4 bases, and 10 bases separated the two germline ends. The CDR3 bases are TGTGCCAGCAGCCCCCCGAGCTCAGATACGCAGTATTTT. Protein product: CASSPPSSDTQYF.

This clonotype was found a few times. CDR3 sequence: CSAKTVGFGEQYF. The CDR3 nucleotides are TGCAGTGCTAAGACAGTGGGGTTTGGCGAGCAGTACTTC. This chain uses TRBV20-1 with TRBJ2-7; a possible D gene is TRBD1 (5 bases). The CDR3 spans 13 residues. Germline V lookup: CDR1 DFQATT, CDR2 SNEGSKA (reference sequence). V was cut by 4 bases and J by 6 bases, with 16 bases left in between.

This clonotype came up many times. The V gene is TRBV3-1, the J gene TRBJ2-7; D tentatively reads TRBD1 or TRBD2 (5 bases each). Trimming removed 5 bases from V and 13 bases from J, with 21 bases in between. Germline-derived CDR1 and CDR2 are LGHDT and YNNKEL (reference sequence). The CDR3 sequence is 13 residues long. This chain's CDR3 is CASSFRDPKGVYF. CDR3 sequence (DNA): TGTGCCAGCAGCTTCCGGGACCCCAAAGGCGTCTACTTC.

V gene TRBV6-2 or TRBV6-3 combines with J gene TRBJ2-1; D remains ambiguous. The V gene lost 0 bases and the J gene lost 12 bases, with 9 bases spanning the gap. This CDR3 contains 12 residues. CDR1 and CDR2 from the germline V gene are MNHEY and SVGEGT. DNA of the CDR3: TGTGCCAGCAGTTACTCGACGGGTGGGCAGTTCTTC. This encodes CASSYSTGGQFF.

This clonotype occurred many times. CDR3 nucleotides: TGTGCCAGCAGCCAAGGCGGGGGCCCTAAAACCGGGGAGCTGTTTTTT. This translates into CASSQGGGPKTGELFF. The chain joins TRBV4-2 to TRBJ2-2; perhaps TRBD2 as D (7 bases). CDR3 length: 16 residues. Per the germline V gene, CDR1 is LGHNA and CDR2 is YNFKEQ. Trimming took off 1 base at V and 5 bases at J, with 14 bases between the two ends.

This sequence joins TRBV1 and TRBJ2-7. TRBV1 is annotated as a pseudogene. The CDR3 is 14 amino acids. The CDR3 nucleotides are TGCACCAGCAGCCAAGATCCCTCGATCTACGAGCAGTACGTC. It yields the protein CTSSQDPSIYEQYV.

Only a few counts were recorded for this clonotype. This CDR3 is CASSYRRTGRGQETQYF. CDR3 bases: TGTGCCAGCAGTTATCGTAGGACAGGGAGGGGGCAAGAGACCCAGTACTTC. This chain connects TRBV6-5 to TRBJ2-5; maybe TRBD1 (8 bases). Germline CDR1 is MNHEY and CDR2 is SVGAGI. CDR3 length: 17 residues. V was shortened by 3 bases and J by 2 bases, with 19 bases between the two germline ends.

This clonotype was observed many times. This CDR3 reads CASSLGPGTGLSDYGYTF. The DNA of the CDR3 is TGTGCCAGCAGCTTAGGTCCTGGAACAGGACTCAGCGACTATGGCTACACCTTC. The V call is TRBV7-2, the J call TRBJ1-2; weak D call: TRBD1 (5 bases). The CDR3 sequence is 18 residues long. CDR1 is SGHTA and CDR2 is FQGNSA in the germline V gene. With 1 base removed from V and 3 bases from J, the gap between germline ends came to 21 bases.

The genes are TRBV12-3 or TRBV12-4 and TRBJ2-1; 7 bases are a match to TRBD2. Losses at the gene ends were 3 bases for V and 4 bases for J; bases not matched to a gene: 6. The length of the CDR3 is 15 residues. The CDR3 is CASSFGLAVYNEQFF. DNA for the CDR3: TGTGCCAGCAGTTTCGGGCTAGCGGTTTACAATGAGCAGTTCTTC.

V is TRBV11-2 and J is TRBJ2-1; TRBD1 matches 8 bases. The CDR3 runs to 15 residues. Germline CDR1 reads SGHAT; CDR2 reads FQNNGV. V lost 5 bases to trimming and J lost 4 bases; unmatched junction nucleotides: 7. The CDR3 loop is CASSKSGQDYNEQFF. In nucleotides, the CDR3 is TGTGCCAGCAGCAAATCGGGACAGGATTACAATGAGCAGTTCTTC.

The chain links TRBV24-1 to TRBJ2-5; D remains unclear. The CDR3 runs to 12 residues. V was trimmed by 4 bases and J by 5 bases, leaving 7 bases between them. CDR1 is KGHDR and CDR2 is SFDVKD in the germline V gene. Here the CDR3 reads CATSDPLETQYF. The CDR3 region has the DNA TGTGCCACCAGTGACCCGCTGGAGACCCAGTACTTC.

The chain uses TRBV11-3 and TRBJ2-1; D not certain. The CDR3 spans 12 residues. Trimming removed 8 bases at V and 9 bases at J, with 14 bases between. CDR1 is SGHNT and CDR2 is YENEEA in the germline V gene. The CDR3 sequence is CASRSDSAEQFF. Here the CDR3 DNA reads TGTGCCAGCCGCTCAGACTCAGCTGAGCAGTTCTTC.

This clonotype has just a few counts. The chain recombines TRBV20-1 with TRBJ2-4, with D possibly TRBD2 on 6 matching bases. CDR1 is DFQATT and CDR2 is SNEGSKA in the germline V gene (reference sequence). The CDR3 sequence is 13 residues long. V lost 2 bases and J 8 bases, leaving 13 bases between the germline ends. CDR3 sequence (DNA): TGCAGTGCTAGACGTAGCGGAGGGCACATTCAGTACTTC. Translation: CSARRSGGHIQYF.

The table lists this clonotype with a count of one. Possible read error: a much larger clone is one base away. This sequence joins TRBV19 and TRBJ2-3; TRBD2 matches 13 bases. The germline gives CDR1 LNHDA, CDR2 SQIVND (reference sequence). The CDR3 runs to 18 residues. CDR3 protein: CASSGGTSGAPSTDTQNF. CDR3 nucleotide sequence: TGTGCCAGTAGTGGCGGGACTAGCGGGGCTCCTAGCACAGATACGCAGAATTTT.

In this sample, this clonotype turned up many times. The CDR3 DNA is TGTGCCAGCAGTCCCCAGGCGAACTATGGCTACACCTTC. This encodes CASSPQANYGYTF. This chain connects TRBV7-3 to TRBJ1-2; D unresolved. Per the germline V gene, CDR1 is SGHTA and CDR2 is FQGTGA. The CDR3 has 13 amino acids. The V end was cut by 6 bases, the J end by 2 bases, with 10 bases between.

The sample holds many counts of this clonotype. CDR3 nucleotides: TGTGCCAGCAGCCCCCCGGGACTTGAGGGGACTGAAGCTTTCTTT. Protein sequence: CASSPPGLEGTEAFF. V usage is TRBV11-2 and J usage is TRBJ1-1; D possibly corresponds to TRBD1 (5 bases). V gave up 5 bases and J gave up 5 bases, with 18 bases separating them. Germline V CDR1 and CDR2: SGHAT, FQNNGV. The CDR3 consists of 15 residues.

This clonotype came up many times. This rearrangement joins TRBV27 to TRBJ2-4; 8 nucleotides agree with TRBD1. CDR1 is MNHEY and CDR2 is SMNVEV in the germline V gene (reference sequence). CDR3 length: 17 residues. Germline trimming cut 6 bases from V and 1 base from J; bases unmatched to any gene: 11. CDR3 amino acids: CASSPAQGTGAKNIQYF. CDR3 nucleotide sequence: TGTGCCAGCAGCCCCGCCCAAGGGACAGGTGCCAAAAACATTCAGTACTTC.

This clonotype was detected ten times or more. The chain combines TRBV12-3 or TRBV12-4 with TRBJ2-3, with 13 bases matching TRBD2. The CDR3 length is 16 residues. V dropped 5 bases and J dropped 4; count of bases not matched to a gene: 6. CDR3 sequence: CASSQGLAGASDTQYF. The CDR3 DNA follows: TGTGCCAGCAGTCAAGGACTAGCGGGAGCCTCAGATACGCAGTATTTT.

A word on this clonotype: This sequence may be a read error, since a much larger clone differs from it by one base. The chain recombines TRBV5-1 with TRBJ1-6; D unclear. This CDR3 has 13 amino acids. V lost 4 bases to trimming and J lost 13 bases, with 15 bases between them. Looked up from germline, CDR1 is SGHRS and CDR2 is YFSETQ. This CDR3 reads CASSLVQSAPLHF. The CDR3 bases are TGCGCCAGCAGCCTGGTACAAAGTGCTCCCCTCCACTTT.

This clonotype was detected a few times. V gene TRBV7-3 combines with J gene TRBJ1-5; D is possibly TRBD1 (5 bases). V lost 5 bases and J 7 bases, leaving 12 bases between the germline ends. Germline V lookup: CDR1 SGHTA, CDR2 FQGTGA. This CDR3 contains 13 residues. CDR3 DNA: TGTGCCAGCAGCACTACAGGAAACCAGCCCCAGCATTTT. Translated, it gives CASSTTGNQPQHF.

This clonotype occurred many times. The chain couples TRBV20-1 to TRBJ1-1; 8 nucleotides line up with TRBD1. The ends lost 2 bases at V and 3 bases at J; junction bases unmatched: 11. CDR1 DFQATT and CDR2 SNEGSKA come from the germline V gene (reference sequence). The CDR3 length is 16 residues. The CDR3 here is CSARQPWTGRYTEAFF. The CDR3 DNA reads as TGCAGTGCTAGACAACCTTGGACAGGGCGCTACACTGAAGCTTTCTTT.

The chain combines TRBV14 with TRBJ2-7; D remains unclear. The V end was cut by 1 base, the J end by 3 bases, with 7 bases between. The CDR3 length is 13 residues. Germline CDR1 and CDR2: SGHDN and FVKESK. The CDR3 loop is CASSQGTFYEQYF. CDR3 DNA: TGTGCCAGCAGCCAAGGGACGTTCTACGAGCAGTACTTC.

This clonotype was counted a few times. This chain joins TRBV11-2 and TRBJ2-7, with a possible D match to TRBD1 (6 bases). CDR1 is SGHAT and CDR2 is FQNNGV in the germline V gene. Trimming stripped 7 bases from V and 4 bases from J, with 11 bases between. The CDR3 is made up of 12 amino acids. The CDR3 DNA is TGTGCCAGCAACCAGGGGTTTTACGAGCAGTACTTC. This codes for CASNQGFYEQYF.

The sample holds a few counts of this clonotype. The CDR3 region is CAWSPPPGQGLETQYF. The CDR3 DNA sequence: TGTGCCTGGAGCCCCCCGCCGGGACAGGGGTTAGAGACCCAGTACTTC. The rearrangement uses TRBV30 and TRBJ2-5; 10 positions match TRBD1. Per the germline V gene, CDR1 is GTSNPN and CDR2 is SVGIG (reference sequence). The CDR3 loop spans 16 amino acids. V was pared by 3 bases and J by 4 bases, with 11 bases of the junction left unmatched.

The table lists this clonotype with a few counts. The gene calls are TRBV6-5 and TRBJ2-2, with D unresolved. Trimming took off 0 bases at V and 3 bases at J, with 8 bases between the two ends. Germline loops: CDR1 MNHEY, CDR2 SVGAGI. The CDR3 contains 15 residues. CDR3 DNA sequence: TGTGCCAGCAGTTACTCGGTCGGATACACCGGGGAGCTGTTTTTT. Protein product: CASSYSVGYTGELFF.

This clonotype was detected many times. This chain links TRBV7-7 with TRBJ2-1, with D uncertain. Trimming took off 1 base at V and 10 bases at J, with 11 bases between the two ends. Germline values: CDR1 SSHAT, CDR2 FNYEAQ (reference sequence). The length of the CDR3 is 13 residues. CDR3 region: CASSLDEHGEQFF. The CDR3 region has the DNA TGTGCCAGCAGCTTAGACGAACACGGGGAGCAGTTCTTC.